This T cell receptor (beta chain) was identified during a study of T cell responses to AZD1222 COVID-19 vaccine. Overall study results and limits: Spike-specific TCR breadth and depth grew following two AZD1222 doses. Baseline seropositives among AZD1222 recipients totaled only five to seven.

About this clone: Its antigen is not known.

The V end was cut by 5 bases, the J end by 6 bases, with 5 bases between. The CDR3 is 11 amino acids. The method was immunoSEQ multiplex PCR; TCRdb's version includes in-frame clones alone and lacks a portion of them. Of around 150,000 clones listed, roughly 90% were seen once; the top ten hold approximately 3.4%. It was second doses at about 4 or about 12 weeks that were pooled. Sequenced here: peripheral blood, sampled 28 days after the second AZD1222 dose. The chain is built from TRBV12-3 or TRBV12-4 and TRBJ1-3; D remains unclear. This receptor was taken from an adult who received the AZD1222 COVID-19 vaccine. The CDR3 is CASSLLNTIYF. Here the CDR3 DNA reads TGTGCCAGCAGTCTCTTAAACACCATATATTTT.